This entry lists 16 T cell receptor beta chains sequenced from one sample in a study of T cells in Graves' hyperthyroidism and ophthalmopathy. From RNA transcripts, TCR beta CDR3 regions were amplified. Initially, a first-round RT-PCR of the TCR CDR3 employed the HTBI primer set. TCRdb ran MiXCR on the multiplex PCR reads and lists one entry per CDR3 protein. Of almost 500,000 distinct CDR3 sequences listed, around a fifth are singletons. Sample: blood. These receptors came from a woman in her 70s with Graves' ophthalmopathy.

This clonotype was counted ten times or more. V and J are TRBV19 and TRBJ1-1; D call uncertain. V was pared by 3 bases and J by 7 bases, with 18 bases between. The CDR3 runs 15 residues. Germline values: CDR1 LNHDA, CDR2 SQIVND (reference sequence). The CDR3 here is CASSISGAMGHEAFF. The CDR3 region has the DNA TGTGCCAGTAGTATTTCGGGTGCGATGGGTCATGAAGCTTTCTTT.

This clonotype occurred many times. The CDR3: CATSRDPASYEQYF. DNA of the CDR3: TGTGCCACCAGCAGAGATCCCGCCTCCTACGAGCAGTACTTC. V and J are TRBV15 and TRBJ2-7; D is uncertain. The V and J ends lost 0 bases and 0 bases respectively, with 6 bases between them. In germline, CDR1 is LNHNV, CDR2 YYDKDF (reference sequence). The CDR3 contains 14 residues. Drawing the rest from reference TRBV15 and TRBJ2-7, the complete variable domain is DAMVIQNPRYQVTQFGKPVTLSCSQTLNHNVMYWYQQKSSQAPKLLFHYYDKDFNNEADTPDNFQSRRPNTSFCFLDIRSPGLGDTAMYLCATSRDPASYEQYFGPGTRLTVT.

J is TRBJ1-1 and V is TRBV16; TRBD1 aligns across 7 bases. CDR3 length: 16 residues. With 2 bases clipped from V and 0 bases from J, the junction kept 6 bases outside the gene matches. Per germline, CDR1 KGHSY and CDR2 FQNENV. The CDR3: CASSQLRGAMNTEAFF. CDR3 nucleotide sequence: TGTGCCAGCAGCCAACTCAGGGGGGCGATGAACACTGAAGCTTTCTTT.

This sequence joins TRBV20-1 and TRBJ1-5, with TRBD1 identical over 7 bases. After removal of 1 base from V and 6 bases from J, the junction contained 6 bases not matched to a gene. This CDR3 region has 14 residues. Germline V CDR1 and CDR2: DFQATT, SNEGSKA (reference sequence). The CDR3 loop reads CSARGQGRGQPQHF. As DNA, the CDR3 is TGCAGTGCTAGAGGACAGGGTAGGGGTCAGCCCCAGCATTTT.

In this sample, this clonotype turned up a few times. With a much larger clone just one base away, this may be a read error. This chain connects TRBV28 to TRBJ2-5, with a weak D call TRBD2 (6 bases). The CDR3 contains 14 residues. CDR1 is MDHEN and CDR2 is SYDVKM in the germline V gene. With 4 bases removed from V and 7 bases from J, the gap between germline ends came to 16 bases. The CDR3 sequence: CASSSGANGGTQYF. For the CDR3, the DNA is TGTGCCAGCAGTTCCGGGGCAAACGGGGGGACCCAGTACTTC.

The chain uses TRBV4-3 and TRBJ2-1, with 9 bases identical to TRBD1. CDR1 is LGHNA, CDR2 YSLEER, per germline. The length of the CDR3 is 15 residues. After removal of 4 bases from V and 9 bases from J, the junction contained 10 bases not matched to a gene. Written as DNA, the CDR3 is TGCGCCAGCAGCCCCCGGGACAGGGCGGCGGGTGAGCAGTTCTTC. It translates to CASSPRDRAAGEQFF.

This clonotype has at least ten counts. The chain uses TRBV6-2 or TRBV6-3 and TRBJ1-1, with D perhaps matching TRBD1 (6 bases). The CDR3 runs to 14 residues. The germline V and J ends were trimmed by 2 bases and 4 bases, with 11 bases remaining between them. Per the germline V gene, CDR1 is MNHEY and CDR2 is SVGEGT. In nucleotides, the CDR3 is TGTGCCAGCAGTTACAGGGGGGAAGGCACTGAAGCTTTCTTT. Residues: CASSYRGEGTEAFF.

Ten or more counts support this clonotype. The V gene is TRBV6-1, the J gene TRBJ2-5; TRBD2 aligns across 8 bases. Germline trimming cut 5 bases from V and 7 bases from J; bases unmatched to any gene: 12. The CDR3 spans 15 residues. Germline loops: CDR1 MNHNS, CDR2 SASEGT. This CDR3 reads CASSPLAGSEGTQYF. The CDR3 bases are TGTGCCAGCAGTCCCTTAGCGGGGTCGGAAGGGACCCAGTACTTC.

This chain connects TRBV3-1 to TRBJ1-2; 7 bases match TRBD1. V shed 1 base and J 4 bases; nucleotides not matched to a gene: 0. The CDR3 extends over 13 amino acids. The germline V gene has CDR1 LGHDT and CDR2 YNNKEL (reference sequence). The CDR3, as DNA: TGTGCCAGCAGCCAAGGGGACAGCTATGGCTACACCTTC. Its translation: CASSQGDSYGYTF.

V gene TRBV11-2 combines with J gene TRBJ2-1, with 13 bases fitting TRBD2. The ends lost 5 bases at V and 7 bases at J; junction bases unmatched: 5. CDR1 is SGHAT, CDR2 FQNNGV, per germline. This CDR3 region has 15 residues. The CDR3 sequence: CASSQEGLAGNEQFF. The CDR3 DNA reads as TGTGCCAGCAGCCAAGAGGGACTAGCGGGGAATGAGCAGTTCTTC.

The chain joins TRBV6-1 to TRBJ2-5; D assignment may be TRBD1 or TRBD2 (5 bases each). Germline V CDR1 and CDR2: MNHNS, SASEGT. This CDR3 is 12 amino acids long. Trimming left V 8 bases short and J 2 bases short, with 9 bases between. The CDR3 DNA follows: TGTGCCAGCGGGGGACCTCAAGAGACCCAGTACTTC. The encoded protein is CASGGPQETQYF.

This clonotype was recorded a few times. In nucleotides, the CDR3 is TGCAGTGCCCAGAGGGGGGGAAAAAATGAAAAACTGTTTTTT. This encodes CSAQRGGKNEKLFF. The chain joins TRBV20-1 to TRBJ1-4; weak D call: TRBD1 (6 bases). Trimming left V 6 bases short and J 5 bases short, with 16 bases between. Germline V gives CDR1 DFQATT, CDR2 SNEGSKA (reference sequence). The CDR3 is made up of 14 amino acids.

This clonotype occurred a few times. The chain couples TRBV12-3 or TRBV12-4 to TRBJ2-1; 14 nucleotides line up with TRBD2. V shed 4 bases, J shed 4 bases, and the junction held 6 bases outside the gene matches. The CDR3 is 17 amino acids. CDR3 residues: CASSYGLAGGGYNEQFF. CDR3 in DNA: TGTGCCAGCAGTTACGGACTAGCGGGAGGAGGATACAATGAGCAGTTCTTC.

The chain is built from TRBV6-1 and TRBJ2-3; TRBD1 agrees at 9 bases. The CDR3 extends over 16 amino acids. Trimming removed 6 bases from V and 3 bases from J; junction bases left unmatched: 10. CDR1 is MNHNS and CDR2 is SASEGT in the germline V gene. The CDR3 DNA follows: TGTGCCAGCAGGGTTCGACAGGGGGGGGGTACAGATACGCAGTATTTT. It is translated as CASRVRQGGGTDTQYF.

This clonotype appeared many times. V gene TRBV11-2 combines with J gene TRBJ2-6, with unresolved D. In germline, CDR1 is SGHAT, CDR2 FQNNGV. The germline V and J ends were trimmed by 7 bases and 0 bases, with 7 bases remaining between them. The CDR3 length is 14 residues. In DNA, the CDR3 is TGTGCCAGCACACGAGTCTCTGGGGCCAACGTCCTGACTTTC. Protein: CASTRVSGANVLTF.

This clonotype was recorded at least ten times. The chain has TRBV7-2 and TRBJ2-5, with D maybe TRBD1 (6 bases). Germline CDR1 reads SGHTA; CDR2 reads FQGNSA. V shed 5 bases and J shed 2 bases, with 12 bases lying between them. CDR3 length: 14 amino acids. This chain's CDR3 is CASSRVRGQETQYF. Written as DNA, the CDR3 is TGTGCCAGCAGCAGAGTCAGGGGACAAGAGACCCAGTACTTC.